The entry that follows covers one T cell receptor (beta chain) sequence. The data were obtained in a study of cytomegalovirus exposure and HLA in healthy donors. PCR was performed using 60 Vbeta and 13 Jbeta primers. Repertoires were generated with immunoSEQ multiplex PCR, while TCRdb's copy carries only in-frame clones and drops some. This table has fewer than 200,000 clones, roughly 68% appearing once. The sequence was obtained from a woman in her thirties in good health and CMV-seronegative. Sequencing input: PBMCs.

The CDR3 sequence is CSGYDGGRDTGELFF. CDR3 in DNA: TGCAGCGGCTATGATGGGGGGAGAGACACCGGGGAGCTGTTTTTT. The chain uses TRBV29-1 and TRBJ2-2; weak D call: TRBD2 (6 bases). Germline CDR1 SQVTM, CDR2 ANQGSEA. CDR3 length: 15 residues. The V end was cut by 7 bases, the J end by 3 bases, with 18 bases between.